This T cell receptor beta chain was documented in a study of cytotoxic CD8 clonotypes in ibrutinib-treated CLL. Here immunoSEQ multiplex PCR was the method, and the copy in TCRdb shows in-frame clones only, minus some. The sample yields about 39,000 clones, approximately 67% seen once. The CDR3 loop spans 13 amino acids. CDR1 and CDR2 (germline): SQVTM, ANQGSEA. V gave up 7 bases and J gave up 4 bases, with 15 bases separating them. V is TRBV29-1 and J is TRBJ2-3; D ambiguous. This specimen consisted of PBMCs, obtained at disease progression, from a patient treated with ibrutinib. The origin of this receptor is a human donor with chronic lymphocytic leukemia. The CDR3 DNA sequence: TGCAGCGCAACCAAAAACAGTGCAGATACGCAGTATTTT. Protein: CSATKNSADTQYF.